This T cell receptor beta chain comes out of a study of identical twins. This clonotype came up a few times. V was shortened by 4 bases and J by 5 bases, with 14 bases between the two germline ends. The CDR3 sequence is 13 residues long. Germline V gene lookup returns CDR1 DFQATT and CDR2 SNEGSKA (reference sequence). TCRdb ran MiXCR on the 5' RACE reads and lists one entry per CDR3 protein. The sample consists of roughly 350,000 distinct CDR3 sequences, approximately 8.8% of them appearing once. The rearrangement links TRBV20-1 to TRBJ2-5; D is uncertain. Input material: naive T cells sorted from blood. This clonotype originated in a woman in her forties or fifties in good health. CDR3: CSATPDGRETQYF. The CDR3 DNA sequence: TGCAGTGCTACCCCGGACGGAAGGGAGACCCAGTACTTC.